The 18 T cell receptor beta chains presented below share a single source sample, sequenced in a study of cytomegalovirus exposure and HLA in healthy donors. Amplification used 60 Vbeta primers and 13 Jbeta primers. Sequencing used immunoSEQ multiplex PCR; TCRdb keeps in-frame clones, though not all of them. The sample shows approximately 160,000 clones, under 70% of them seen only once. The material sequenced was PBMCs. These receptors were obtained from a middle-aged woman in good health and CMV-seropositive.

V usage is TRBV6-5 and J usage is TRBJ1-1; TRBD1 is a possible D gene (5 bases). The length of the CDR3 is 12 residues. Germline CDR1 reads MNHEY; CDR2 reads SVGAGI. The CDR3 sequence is CASQGMNTEAFF. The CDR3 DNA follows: TGTGCTAGCCAGGGAATGAACACTGAAGCTTTCTTT.

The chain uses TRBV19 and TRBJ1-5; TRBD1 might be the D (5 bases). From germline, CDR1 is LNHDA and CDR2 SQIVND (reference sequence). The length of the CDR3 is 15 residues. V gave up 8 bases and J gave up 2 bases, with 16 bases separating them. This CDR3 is CASAGGAGGNQPQHF. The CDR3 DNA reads TGTGCCAGTGCAGGTGGTGCGGGGGGCAATCAGCCCCAGCATTTT.

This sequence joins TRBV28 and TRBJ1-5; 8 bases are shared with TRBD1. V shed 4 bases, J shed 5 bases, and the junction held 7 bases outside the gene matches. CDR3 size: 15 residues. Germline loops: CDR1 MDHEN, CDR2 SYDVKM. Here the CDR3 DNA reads TGTGCCAGCAGTTCAGGACAGGGAAGCCATCAGCCCCAGCATTTT. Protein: CASSSGQGSHQPQHF.

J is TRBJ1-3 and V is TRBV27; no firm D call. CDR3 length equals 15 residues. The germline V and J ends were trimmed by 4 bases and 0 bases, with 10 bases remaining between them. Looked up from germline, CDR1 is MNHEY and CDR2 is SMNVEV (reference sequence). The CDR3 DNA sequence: TGTGCCAGCAGTTCGTTGGCCAGCTCTGGAAACACCATATATTTT. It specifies CASSSLASSGNTIYF.

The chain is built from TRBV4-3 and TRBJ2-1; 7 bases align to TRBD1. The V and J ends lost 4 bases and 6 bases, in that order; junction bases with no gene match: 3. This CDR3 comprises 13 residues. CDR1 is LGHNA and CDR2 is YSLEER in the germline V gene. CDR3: CASSPGGPNEQFF. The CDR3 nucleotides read TGCGCCAGCAGCCCAGGGGGACCCAATGAGCAGTTCTTC.

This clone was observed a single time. The CDR3 nucleotides read TGCGCCAGCAGCCAGTTCTATGGGAACACCGGGGAGCTGTTTTTT. Translation gives CASSQFYGNTGELFF. The chain has TRBV4-3 and TRBJ2-2; no clear D. The CDR3 covers 15 residues. Trimming took off 3 bases at V and 1 base at J, with 9 bases between the two ends. Germline V gene data show CDR1 as LGHNA and CDR2 as YSLEER.

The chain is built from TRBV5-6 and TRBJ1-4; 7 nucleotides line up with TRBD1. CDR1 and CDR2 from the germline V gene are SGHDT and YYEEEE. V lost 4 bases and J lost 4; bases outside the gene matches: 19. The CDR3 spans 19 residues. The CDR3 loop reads CASSNSQGDEGGDNEKLFF. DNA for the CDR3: TGTGCCAGCAGCAACAGCCAGGGGGATGAAGGAGGCGATAATGAAAAACTGTTTTTT.

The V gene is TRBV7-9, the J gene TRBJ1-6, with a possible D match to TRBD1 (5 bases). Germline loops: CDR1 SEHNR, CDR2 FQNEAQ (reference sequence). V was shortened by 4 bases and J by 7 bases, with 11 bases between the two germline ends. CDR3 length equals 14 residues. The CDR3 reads CASSSWDSNSPLHF. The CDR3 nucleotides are TGTGCCAGCAGCTCGTGGGACTCCAATTCACCCCTCCACTTT.

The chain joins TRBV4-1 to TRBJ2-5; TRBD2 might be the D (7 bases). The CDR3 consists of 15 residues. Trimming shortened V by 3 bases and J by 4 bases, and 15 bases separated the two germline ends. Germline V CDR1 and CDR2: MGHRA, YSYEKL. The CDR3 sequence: CASSQGWGGRETQYF. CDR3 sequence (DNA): TGCGCCAGCAGCCAGGGGTGGGGGGGCCGAGAGACCCAGTACTTC.

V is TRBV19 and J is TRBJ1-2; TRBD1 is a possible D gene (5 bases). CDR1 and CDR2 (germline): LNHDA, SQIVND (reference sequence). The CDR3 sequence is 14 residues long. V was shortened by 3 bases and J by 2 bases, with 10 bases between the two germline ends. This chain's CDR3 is CASSMTVRNYGYTF. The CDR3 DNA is TGTGCCAGTAGTATGACAGTAAGAAACTATGGCTACACCTTC.

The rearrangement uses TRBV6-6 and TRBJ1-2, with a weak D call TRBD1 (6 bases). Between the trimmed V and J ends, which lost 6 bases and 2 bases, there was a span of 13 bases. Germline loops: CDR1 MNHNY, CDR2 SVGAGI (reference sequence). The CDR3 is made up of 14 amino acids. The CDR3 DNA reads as TGTGCCAGCAGCGGGACACAAGAAAACTATGGCTACACCTTC. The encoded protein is CASSGTQENYGYTF.

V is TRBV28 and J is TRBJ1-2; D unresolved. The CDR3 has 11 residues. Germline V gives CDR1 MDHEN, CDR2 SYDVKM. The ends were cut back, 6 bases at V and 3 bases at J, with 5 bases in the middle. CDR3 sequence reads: CASSPDYGYTF. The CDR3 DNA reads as TGTGCCAGCAGCCCGGACTATGGCTACACCTTC.

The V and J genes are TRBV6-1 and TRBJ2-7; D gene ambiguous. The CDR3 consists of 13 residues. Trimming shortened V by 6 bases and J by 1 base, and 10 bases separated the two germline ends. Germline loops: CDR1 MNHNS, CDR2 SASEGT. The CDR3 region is CASSQRGSYEQYF. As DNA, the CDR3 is TGTGCCAGCAGCCAGAGAGGTTCCTACGAGCAGTACTTC.

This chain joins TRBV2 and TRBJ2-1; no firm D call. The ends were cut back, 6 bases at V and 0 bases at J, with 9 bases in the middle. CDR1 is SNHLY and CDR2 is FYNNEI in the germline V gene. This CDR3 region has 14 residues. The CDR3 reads CASSRQSSYNEQFF. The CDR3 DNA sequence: TGTGCCAGCAGCAGGCAGTCCTCCTACAATGAGCAGTTCTTC.

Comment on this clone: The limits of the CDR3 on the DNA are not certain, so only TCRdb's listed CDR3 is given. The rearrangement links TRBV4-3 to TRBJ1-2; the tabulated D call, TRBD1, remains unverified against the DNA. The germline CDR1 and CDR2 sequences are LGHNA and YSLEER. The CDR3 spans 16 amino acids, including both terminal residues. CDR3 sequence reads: CASSQDFGQGSYGYPF.

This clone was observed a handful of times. The DNA of the CDR3 is TGTGCCAGCAGTGAAGCAGCCACAGGGGGCGGTGAAAAACTGTTTTTT. Protein sequence: CASSEAATGGGEKLFF. The chain combines TRBV2 with TRBJ1-4, with 9 bases aligning to TRBD1. The CDR3 is 16 amino acids. The V gene end was trimmed by 0 bases and the J gene end by 7 bases; junction bases not matched to a gene: 6. CDR1 SNHLY and CDR2 FYNNEI come from the germline V gene.

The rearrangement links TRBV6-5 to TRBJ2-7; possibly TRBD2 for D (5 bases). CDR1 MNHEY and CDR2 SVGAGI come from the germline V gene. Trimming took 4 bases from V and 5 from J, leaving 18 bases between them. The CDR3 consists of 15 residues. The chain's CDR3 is CASSSPTGEGNEQYF. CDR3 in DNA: TGTGCCAGCAGTTCCCCAACGGGTGAGGGAAACGAGCAGTACTTC.

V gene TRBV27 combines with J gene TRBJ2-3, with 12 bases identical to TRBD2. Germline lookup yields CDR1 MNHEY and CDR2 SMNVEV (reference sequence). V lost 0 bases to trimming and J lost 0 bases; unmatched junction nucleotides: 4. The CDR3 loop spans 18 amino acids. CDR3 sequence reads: CASSLSASGGASTDTQYF. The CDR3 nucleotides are TGTGCCAGCAGTTTATCTGCTAGCGGGGGGGCCAGCACAGATACGCAGTATTTT.